This TCR beta chain was captured by sequencing in a study of CD4 T cells in relation to SARS-CoV-2 and coronaviruses. Across the whole study: ViraFEST: approximately eleven-day antigen culture of PBMCs, then TCR beta CDR3 sequencing. No peptide or an HIV-1 Nef peptide pool served as negative control.

Unexposed donor CD4+ T cells date from 2011-2018, before the COVID-19 pandemic. The cells were cultured for 10 days before CD4+ T cells were isolated. Testing used SARS-CoV-2 S/N and four cold-coronavirus spikes on unexposed-donor CD4+ T cells, cells permitting. This clone occurred a few times. Antigen: not known. Libraries were prepared by immunoSEQ multiplex PCR; TCRdb keeps only in-frame clonotypes and omits some of them. This sample yields roughly 25,000 clones, of which roughly 76% are seen a single time; more than 9% belongs to the top ten. The CDR3 runs to 13 residues. CDR1 is GTSNPN and CDR2 is SVGIG in the germline V gene (reference sequence). The ends were cut back, 4 bases at V and 2 bases at J, with 9 bases in the middle. The study, taken as a whole, reports: Monoreactive clones expanded significantly more to SARS-CoV-2 than crossreactive clones did.

V is TRBV30 and J is TRBJ2-1; D unclear. This sequence was found in a human donor in good health. Sequencing was performed on CD4+ T cells from PBMCs, cultured in vitro. This CDR3 reads CAWIPKPYNEQFF. The CDR3 coding sequence is TGTGCCTGGATACCTAAACCCTACAATGAGCAGTTCTTC.